These 21 T cell receptor beta chains were all obtained from the same sample, sequenced in a study of T-cell memory formation after mild COVID-19 (dated by TCRdb to about 2021). Receptors were amplified or captured by 5' RACE. The instrument given in TCRdb is Illumina NovaSeq 6000. Using fastp trimming at Q25 and MiXCR clonotype assembly, TCRdb reanalyzed the public sequencing data and kept in-frame beta chains. Entries that share a CDR3 protein sequence are merged under the most common genes and DNA. The sample table contains about 540,000 distinct CDR3 sequences; only one count was recorded for around 21% of them. The biggest ten clones account for under 15% of the sample. The sample was PBMCs or a T cell subset sorted from them (not recorded which). The source of these receptors is an adult woman who had mild COVID-19 (a few samples of this study predate the infection). The sample titles of this study are shuffled in the database, so cell type and time point are left out; the donor was told from shared clones.

The V gene is TRBV10-3, the J gene TRBJ2-3, with 7 nucleotides matching TRBD2. Germline V gives CDR1 ENHRY, CDR2 SYGVKD. This CDR3 has 14 residues. V dropped 6 bases and J dropped 2; count of bases not matched to a gene: 5. The CDR3 sequence: CAIRREGLTDTQYF. Written as DNA, the CDR3 is TGTGCCATCAGGAGGGAGGGCCTCACAGATACGCAGTATTTT.

The gene calls are TRBV27 and TRBJ2-7, with unresolved D. Per the germline V gene, CDR1 is MNHEY and CDR2 is SMNVEV (reference sequence). The CDR3 runs to 14 residues. The ends were cut back, 3 bases at V and 1 base at J, with 10 bases in the middle. CDR3 coding DNA: TGTGCCAGCAGTTTCAGTATCGGATCCTACGAGCAGTACTTC. Protein sequence: CASSFSIGSYEQYF.

This clonotype was observed a handful of times. The chain has TRBV6-6 and TRBJ2-7, with TRBD1 matching 9 bases. Losses at the gene ends were 6 bases for V and 4 bases for J; bases not matched to a gene: 4. Per germline, CDR1 MNHNY and CDR2 SVGAGI (reference sequence). This CDR3 is 13 amino acids long. The CDR3 loop reads CASRGQGWYEQYF. In nucleotides, the CDR3 is TGTGCCAGCAGAGGACAGGGGTGGTACGAGCAGTACTTC.

The rearrangement links TRBV4-3 to TRBJ2-7; D gene ambiguous. Looked up from germline, CDR1 is LGHNA and CDR2 is YSLEER. The V and J ends lost 0 bases and 2 bases respectively, with 8 bases between them. This CDR3 region has 14 residues. Here the CDR3 reads CASSQDHVTYEQYF. CDR3 DNA: TGCGCCAGCAGCCAAGATCACGTAACCTACGAGCAGTACTTC.

This clonotype was seen ten or more times. V usage is TRBV4-3 and J usage is TRBJ2-1, with 9 bases that match TRBD2. CDR3 length: 15 residues. The germline gives CDR1 LGHNA, CDR2 YSLEER. After removal of 1 base from V and 10 bases from J, the junction contained 8 bases not matched to a gene. The CDR3 nucleotides read TGCGCCAGCAGCCAAGCCTGGGTCAGCGGGAGGGAGCAGTTCTTC. Translating gives CASSQAWVSGREQFF.

This clonotype was counted between two and nine times. V is TRBV20-1 and J is TRBJ2-5; possibly TRBD2 for D (5 bases). This CDR3 has 14 residues. Between the trimmed V and J ends, which lost 0 bases and 2 bases, there was a span of 10 bases. The germline V gene has CDR1 DFQATT and CDR2 SNEGSKA (reference sequence). CDR3 coding DNA: TGCAGTGCTAGAGACCGAGTAGCGCAAGAGACCCAGTACTTC. Protein: CSARDRVAQETQYF.

The chain joins TRBV19 to TRBJ2-7; tentative D call: TRBD1 (5 bases). Germline CDR1 LNHDA, CDR2 SQIVND (reference sequence). This CDR3 contains 11 residues. Deletions cut 10 bases from V and 1 base from J, with 8 bases between. This CDR3 reads CATRQSYEQYF. The CDR3 DNA reads as TGTGCCACACGACAGTCCTACGAGCAGTACTTC.

To note about this clonotype: One junction end does not reproduce the germline sequence, and a read error may be involved. The chain uses TRBV7-9 and TRBJ2-3; D gene unclear. CDR1 is SEHNR, CDR2 FQNEAQ, per germline (reference sequence). This CDR3 spans 15 amino acids. The CDR3 DNA reads as TGTGCCACCAGCTTAGTAGGGCTTGGCGCAGATACGCAGTATTTT. Amino acids: CATSLVGLGADTQYF.

This clonotype was recorded a few times. V gene TRBV28 combines with J gene TRBJ2-2, with TRBD1 matching 7 bases. CDR1 and CDR2 (germline): MDHEN, SYDVKM. Trimming took 5 bases from V and 4 from J; bases not matched to a gene: 7. The CDR3 loop spans 15 amino acids. CDR3 DNA: TGTGCCAGCAGTCCACGGGACAGATTCACCGGGGAGCTGTTTTTT. Translated, it gives CASSPRDRFTGELFF.

This clonotype was recorded a few times. This chain connects TRBV12-3 or TRBV12-4 to TRBJ1-3; D unclear. V lost 6 bases to trimming and J lost 3 bases, with 12 bases between them. This CDR3 spans 14 amino acids. The CDR3 DNA reads as TGTGCCAGCAGCAAAACAAGTGGTGGAAACACCATATATTTT. It translates to CASSKTSGGNTIYF.

The chain recombines TRBV15 with TRBJ2-1, with 7 positions matching TRBD2. The germline V gene encodes CDR1 LNHNV and CDR2 YYDKDF (reference sequence). Trimming cost V 5 bases and J 9 bases; bases outside gene matches: 10. CDR3 length equals 14 residues. The CDR3 sequence is CATSGEGQFGEQFF. The CDR3 DNA follows: TGTGCCACCAGCGGGGAGGGGCAGTTTGGTGAGCAGTTCTTC.

In its sample, this clonotype was seen a few times. This chain links TRBV3-1 with TRBJ2-3, with 13 bases fitting TRBD2. Germline V gene lookup returns CDR1 LGHDT and CDR2 YNNKEL (reference sequence). Losses at the gene ends were 4 bases for V and 3 bases for J; bases not matched to a gene: 13. This CDR3 has 19 amino acids. CDR3 DNA sequence: TGTGCCAGCAGCCCACCCTCGGGACTAGCGGGGAGCTTAACAGATACGCAGTATTTT. This encodes CASSPPSGLAGSLTDTQYF.

This clonotype was found a few times. The chain recombines TRBV5-1 with TRBJ1-2; D possibly corresponds to TRBD1 (5 bases). The CDR3 consists of 14 residues. The V and J ends lost 4 bases and 2 bases respectively, with 12 bases between them. The germline CDR1 and CDR2 sequences are SGHRS and YFSETQ. Here the CDR3 DNA reads TGCGCCAGCAGCCTCCAGGACATAAACTATGGCTACACCTTC. Protein: CASSLQDINYGYTF.

The CDR3 DNA follows: TGTGCCCATAGCCAATTACAGACAGCTAGCACAGATACGCAGTATTTT. This translates into CAHSQLQTASTDTQYF. The chain couples TRBV30 to TRBJ2-3; D perhaps matches TRBD1 (5 bases). The CDR3 is 16 amino acids. Trimming took 8 bases from V and 0 from J, leaving 21 bases between them. Germline V gene sequence: CDR1 GTSNPN, CDR2 SVGIG (reference sequence).

The chain recombines TRBV18 with TRBJ2-7, with no clear D. V gave up 2 bases and J gave up 5 bases, with 7 bases separating them. This CDR3 comprises 12 residues. From germline, CDR1 is KGHSH and CDR2 LQKENI. The DNA for the CDR3 is TGTGCCAGCTCACCAAGCGCCCACGAGCAGTACTTC. Protein product: CASSPSAHEQYF.

This clonotype was seen only a few times. This chain uses TRBV5-1 with TRBJ2-2; D ambiguous. The germline CDR1 and CDR2 sequences are SGHRS and YFSETQ. Deletions cut 4 bases from V and 8 bases from J, with 6 bases between. CDR3 length: 11 residues. CDR3 in DNA: TGCGCCAGCAGCGAGAGAGGGGAGCTGTTTTTT. Translated: CASSERGELFF.

This clonotype was detected only a few times. V and J are TRBV29-1 and TRBJ1-1; D unclear. Germline values: CDR1 SQVTM, CDR2 ANQGSEA. Trimming cost V 6 bases and J 5 bases, with 16 bases left between them. CDR3 size: 13 residues. In DNA, the CDR3 is TGCAGCGTGGAAAGGAGACTCCAGACTGAAGCTTTCTTT. It codes for CSVERRLQTEAFF.

This clonotype was recorded a few times. CDR3 protein: CASSLGYRVGDGYTF. The DNA for the CDR3 is TGTGCCAGCAGCTTAGGGTACAGGGTAGGCGATGGCTACACCTTC. The V gene is TRBV11-2, the J gene TRBJ1-2, with D possibly matching TRBD1 (6 bases). V was shortened by 1 base and J by 6 bases, with 15 bases between the two germline ends. Germline CDR1 is SGHAT and CDR2 is FQNNGV. The CDR3 consists of 15 residues.

This clonotype was seen many times. The chain joins TRBV9 to TRBJ1-1; 9 nucleotides line up with TRBD1. CDR3 size: 14 residues. With V trimmed by 4 bases and J by 5 bases, 6 bases remained unmatched. The germline V gene has CDR1 SGDLS and CDR2 YYNGEE. The CDR3 spells CASSLGTGITEAFF. DNA of the CDR3: TGTGCCAGCAGCCTAGGGACAGGGATTACTGAAGCTTTCTTT.

The chain joins TRBV7-2 to TRBJ1-2, with 7 bases identical to TRBD1. Germline CDR1 SGHTA, CDR2 FQGNSA. V was clipped by 1 base and J by 8 bases; unmatched bases: 13. The CDR3 has 16 amino acids. CDR3 in DNA: TGTGCCAGCAGCTTAGGCAGGGACAGTCCACAGGAGGGCTACACCTTC. Residues: CASSLGRDSPQEGYTF.

The rearrangement uses TRBV5-1 and TRBJ2-5; 7 bases agree with TRBD2. Germline loops: CDR1 SGHRS, CDR2 YFSETQ. V lost 1 base to trimming and J lost 3 bases; unmatched junction nucleotides: 9. The CDR3 loop spans 16 amino acids. The CDR3 reads CASSLFLGGLEETQYF. CDR3 sequence (DNA): TGCGCCAGCAGCTTGTTCTTGGGGGGGTTGGAAGAGACCCAGTACTTC.